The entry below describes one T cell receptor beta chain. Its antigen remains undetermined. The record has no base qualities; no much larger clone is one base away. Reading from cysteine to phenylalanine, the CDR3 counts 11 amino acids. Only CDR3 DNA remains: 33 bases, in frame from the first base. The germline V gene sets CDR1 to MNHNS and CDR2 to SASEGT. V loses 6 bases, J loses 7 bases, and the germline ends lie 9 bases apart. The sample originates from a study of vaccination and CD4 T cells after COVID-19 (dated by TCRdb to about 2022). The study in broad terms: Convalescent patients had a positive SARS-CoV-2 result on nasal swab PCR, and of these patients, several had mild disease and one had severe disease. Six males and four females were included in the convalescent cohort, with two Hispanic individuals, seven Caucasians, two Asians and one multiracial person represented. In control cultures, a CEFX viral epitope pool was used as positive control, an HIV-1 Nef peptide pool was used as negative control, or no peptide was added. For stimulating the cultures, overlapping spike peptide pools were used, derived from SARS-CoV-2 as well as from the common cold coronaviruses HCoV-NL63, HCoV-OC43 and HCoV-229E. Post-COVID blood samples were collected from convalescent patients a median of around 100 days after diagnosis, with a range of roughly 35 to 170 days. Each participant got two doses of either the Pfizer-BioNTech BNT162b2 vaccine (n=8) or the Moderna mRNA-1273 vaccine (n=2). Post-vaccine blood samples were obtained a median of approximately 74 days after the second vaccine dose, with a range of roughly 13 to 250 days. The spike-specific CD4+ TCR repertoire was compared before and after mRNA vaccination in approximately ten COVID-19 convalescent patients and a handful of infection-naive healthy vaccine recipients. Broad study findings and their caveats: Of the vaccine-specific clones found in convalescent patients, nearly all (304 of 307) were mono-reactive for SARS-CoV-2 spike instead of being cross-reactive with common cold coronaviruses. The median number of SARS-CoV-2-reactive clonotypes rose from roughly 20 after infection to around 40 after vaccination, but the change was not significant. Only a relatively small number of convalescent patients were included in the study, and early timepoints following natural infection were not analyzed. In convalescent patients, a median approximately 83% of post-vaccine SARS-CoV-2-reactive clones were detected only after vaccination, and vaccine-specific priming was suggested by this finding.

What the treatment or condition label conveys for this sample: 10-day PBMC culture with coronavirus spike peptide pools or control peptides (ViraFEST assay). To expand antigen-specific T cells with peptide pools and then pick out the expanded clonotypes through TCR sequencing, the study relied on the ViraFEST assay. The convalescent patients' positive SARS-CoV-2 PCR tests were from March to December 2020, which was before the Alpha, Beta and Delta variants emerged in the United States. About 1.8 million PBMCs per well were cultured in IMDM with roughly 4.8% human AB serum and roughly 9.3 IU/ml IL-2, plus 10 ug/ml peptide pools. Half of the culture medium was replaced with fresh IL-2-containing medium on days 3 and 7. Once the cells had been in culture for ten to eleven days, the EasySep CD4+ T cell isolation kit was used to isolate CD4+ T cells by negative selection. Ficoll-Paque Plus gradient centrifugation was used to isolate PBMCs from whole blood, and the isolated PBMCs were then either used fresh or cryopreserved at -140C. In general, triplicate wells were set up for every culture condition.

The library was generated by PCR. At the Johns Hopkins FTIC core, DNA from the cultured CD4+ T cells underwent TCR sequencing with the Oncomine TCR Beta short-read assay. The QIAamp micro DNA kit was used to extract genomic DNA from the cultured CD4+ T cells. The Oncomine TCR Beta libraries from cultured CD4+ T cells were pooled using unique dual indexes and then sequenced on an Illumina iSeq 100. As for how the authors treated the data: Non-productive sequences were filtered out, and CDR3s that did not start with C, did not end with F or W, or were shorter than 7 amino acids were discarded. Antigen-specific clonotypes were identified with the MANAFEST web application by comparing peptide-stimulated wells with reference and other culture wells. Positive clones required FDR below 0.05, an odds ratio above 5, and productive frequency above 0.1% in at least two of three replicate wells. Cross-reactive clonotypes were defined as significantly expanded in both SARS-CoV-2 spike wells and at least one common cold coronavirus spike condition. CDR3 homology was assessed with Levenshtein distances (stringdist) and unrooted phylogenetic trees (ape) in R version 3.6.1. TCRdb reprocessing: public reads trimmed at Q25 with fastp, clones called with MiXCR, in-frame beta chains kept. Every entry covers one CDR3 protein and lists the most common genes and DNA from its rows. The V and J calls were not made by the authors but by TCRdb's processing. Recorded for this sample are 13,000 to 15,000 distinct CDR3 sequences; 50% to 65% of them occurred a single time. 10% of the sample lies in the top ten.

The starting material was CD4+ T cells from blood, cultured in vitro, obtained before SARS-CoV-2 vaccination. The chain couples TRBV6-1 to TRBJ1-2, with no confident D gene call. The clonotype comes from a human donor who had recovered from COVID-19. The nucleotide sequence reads TGTGCCAGCAGATCCGACACTGGCTACACCTTC. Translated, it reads CASRSDTGYTF.